This TCR beta chain was recorded in a study of Graves' ophthalmopathy and Graves' hyperthyroidism. The overall study: Stable hyperthyroidism referred to disease that showed no ophthalmopathy within 18 months of follow-up. The study, taken as a whole, reports: Researchers report that a 13-signature model separated ophthalmopathy from stable hyperthyroidism, posting 87.88% sensitivity and roughly 81% specificity. Blood contained most expanded thyroid clonotypes exceeding 0.001 frequency.

The CDR3 is made up of 14 amino acids. Germline values: CDR1 MNHNS, CDR2 SASEGT. V was pared by 3 bases and J by 6 bases, with 14 bases between. People with hyperthyroidism were aged 18 to 65 and newly diagnosed, under 2 months' duration. RNA transcripts served as template for amplifying TCR beta CDR3 sequences. Following a first-round RT-PCR that used HTBI primers, a second-round multiplex PCR was carried out. Each CDR3 protein is one row after TCRdb ran MiXCR on the multiplex PCR reads. The profile covers over a million distinct CDR3 sequences, with 35% to 45% appearing a single time and 11% taken by the ten largest. Turning to this clonotype: Antigen: not known.

The receptor comes from an adult man with Graves' hyperthyroidism. The sequenced sample was peripheral blood or thyroid tissue (not recorded which). This chain joins TRBV6-1 and TRBJ1-2, with D possibly being TRBD1 (5 bases). CDR3 coding DNA: TGTGCCAGCAGTGAGGTGGCCACAGGAGATGGCTACACCTTC. Its protein is CASSEVATGDGYTF.